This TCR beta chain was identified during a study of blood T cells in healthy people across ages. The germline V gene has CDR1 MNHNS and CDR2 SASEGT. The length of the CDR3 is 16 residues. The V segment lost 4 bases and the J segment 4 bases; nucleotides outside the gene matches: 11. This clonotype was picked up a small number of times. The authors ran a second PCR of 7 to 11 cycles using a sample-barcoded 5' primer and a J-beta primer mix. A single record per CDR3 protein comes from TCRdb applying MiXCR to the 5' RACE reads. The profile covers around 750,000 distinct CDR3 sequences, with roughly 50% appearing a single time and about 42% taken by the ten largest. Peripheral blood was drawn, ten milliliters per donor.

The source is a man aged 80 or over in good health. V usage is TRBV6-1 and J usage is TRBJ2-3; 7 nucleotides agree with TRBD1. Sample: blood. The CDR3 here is CASSGGPGTAPDTQYF. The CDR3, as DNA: TGTGCCAGCAGTGGAGGGCCCGGGACAGCCCCAGATACGCAGTATTTT.